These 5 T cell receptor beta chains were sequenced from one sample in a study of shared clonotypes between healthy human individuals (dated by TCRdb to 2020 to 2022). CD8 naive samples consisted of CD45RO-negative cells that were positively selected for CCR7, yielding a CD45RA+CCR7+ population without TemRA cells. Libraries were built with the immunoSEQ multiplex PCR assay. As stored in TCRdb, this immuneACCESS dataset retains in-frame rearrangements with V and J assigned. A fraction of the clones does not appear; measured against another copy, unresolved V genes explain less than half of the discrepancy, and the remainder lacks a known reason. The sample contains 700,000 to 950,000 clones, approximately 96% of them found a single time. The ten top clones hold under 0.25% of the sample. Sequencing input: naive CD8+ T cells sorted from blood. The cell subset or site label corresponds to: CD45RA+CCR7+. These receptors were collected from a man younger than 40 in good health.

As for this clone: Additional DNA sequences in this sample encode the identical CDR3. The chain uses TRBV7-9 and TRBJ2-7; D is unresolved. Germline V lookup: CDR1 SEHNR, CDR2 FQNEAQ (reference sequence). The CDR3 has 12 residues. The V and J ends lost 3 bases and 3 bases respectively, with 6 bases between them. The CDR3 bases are TGTGCCAGCAGCTTGCCGAACTACGAGCAGTACTTC. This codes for CASSLPNYEQYF. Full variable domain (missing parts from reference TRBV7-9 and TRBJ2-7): DTGVSQNPRHKITKRGQNVTFRCDPISEHNRLYWYRQTLGQGPEFLTYFQNEAQLEKSRLLSDRFSAERPKGSFSTLEIQRTEQGDSAMYLCASSLPNYEQYFGPGTRLTVT.

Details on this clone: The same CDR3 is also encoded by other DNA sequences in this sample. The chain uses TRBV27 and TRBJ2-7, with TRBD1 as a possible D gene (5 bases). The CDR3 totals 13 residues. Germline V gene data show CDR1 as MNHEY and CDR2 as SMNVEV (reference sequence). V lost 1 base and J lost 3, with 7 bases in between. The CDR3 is CASSLWGGYEQYF. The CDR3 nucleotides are TGTGCCAGCAGTTTATGGGGCGGCTACGAGCAGTACTTC.

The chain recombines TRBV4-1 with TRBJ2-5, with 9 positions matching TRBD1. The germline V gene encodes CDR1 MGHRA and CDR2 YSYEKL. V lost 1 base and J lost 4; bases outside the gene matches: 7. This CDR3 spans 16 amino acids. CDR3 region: CASSQAGQGLGETQYF. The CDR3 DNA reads TGCGCCAGCAGCCAAGCCGGACAGGGGCTCGGAGAGACCCAGTACTTC.

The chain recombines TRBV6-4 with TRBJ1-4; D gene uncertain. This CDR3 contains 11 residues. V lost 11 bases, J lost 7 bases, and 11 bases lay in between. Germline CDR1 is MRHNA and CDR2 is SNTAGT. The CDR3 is CASSKCEKLFF. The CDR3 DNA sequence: TGTGCCTCCAGTAAGTGTGAAAAACTGTTTTTT.

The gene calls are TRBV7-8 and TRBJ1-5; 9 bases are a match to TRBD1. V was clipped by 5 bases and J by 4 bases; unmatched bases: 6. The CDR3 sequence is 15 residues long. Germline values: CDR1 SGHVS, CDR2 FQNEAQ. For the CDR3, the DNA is TGTGCCAGCAGCATGAGGGACAGGGTGAATCAGCCCCAGCATTTT. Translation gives CASSMRDRVNQPQHF.